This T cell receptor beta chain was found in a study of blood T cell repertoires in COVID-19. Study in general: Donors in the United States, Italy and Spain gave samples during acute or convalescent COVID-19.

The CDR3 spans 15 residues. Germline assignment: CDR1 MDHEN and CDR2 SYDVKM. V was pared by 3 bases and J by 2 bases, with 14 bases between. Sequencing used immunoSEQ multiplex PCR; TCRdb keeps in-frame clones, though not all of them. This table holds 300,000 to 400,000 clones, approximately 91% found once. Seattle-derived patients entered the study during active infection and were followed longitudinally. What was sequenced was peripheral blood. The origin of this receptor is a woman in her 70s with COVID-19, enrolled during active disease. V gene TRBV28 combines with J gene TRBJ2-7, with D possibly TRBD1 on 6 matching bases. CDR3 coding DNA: TGTGCCAGCAGTTTGAGGTGGGGGCTCACCTACGAGCAGTACTTC. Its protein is CASSLRWGLTYEQYF. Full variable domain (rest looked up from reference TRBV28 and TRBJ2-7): DVKVTQSSRYLVKRTGEKVFLECVQDMDHENMFWYRQDPGLGLRLIYFSYDVKMKEKGDIPEGYSVSREKKERFSLILESASTNQTSMYLCASSLRWGLTYEQYFGPGTRLTVT.